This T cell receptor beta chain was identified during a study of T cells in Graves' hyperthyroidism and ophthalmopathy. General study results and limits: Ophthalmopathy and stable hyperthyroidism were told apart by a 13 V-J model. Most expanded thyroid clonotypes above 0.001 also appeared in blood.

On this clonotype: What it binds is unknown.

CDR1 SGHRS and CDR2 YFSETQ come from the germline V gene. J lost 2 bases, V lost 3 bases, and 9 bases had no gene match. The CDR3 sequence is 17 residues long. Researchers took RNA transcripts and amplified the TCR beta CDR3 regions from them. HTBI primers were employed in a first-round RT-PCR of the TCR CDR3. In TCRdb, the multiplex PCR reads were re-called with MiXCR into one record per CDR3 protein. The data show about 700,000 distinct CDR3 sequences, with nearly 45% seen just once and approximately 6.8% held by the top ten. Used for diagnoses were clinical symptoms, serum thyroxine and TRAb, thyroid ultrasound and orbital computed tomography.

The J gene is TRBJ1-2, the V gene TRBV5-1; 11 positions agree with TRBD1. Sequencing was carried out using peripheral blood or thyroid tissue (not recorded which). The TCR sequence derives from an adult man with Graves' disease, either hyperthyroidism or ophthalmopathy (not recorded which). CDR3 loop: CASSSGTGGIQNYGYTF. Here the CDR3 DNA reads TGCGCCAGCAGCTCGGGGACAGGGGGTATTCAAAACTATGGCTACACCTTC.